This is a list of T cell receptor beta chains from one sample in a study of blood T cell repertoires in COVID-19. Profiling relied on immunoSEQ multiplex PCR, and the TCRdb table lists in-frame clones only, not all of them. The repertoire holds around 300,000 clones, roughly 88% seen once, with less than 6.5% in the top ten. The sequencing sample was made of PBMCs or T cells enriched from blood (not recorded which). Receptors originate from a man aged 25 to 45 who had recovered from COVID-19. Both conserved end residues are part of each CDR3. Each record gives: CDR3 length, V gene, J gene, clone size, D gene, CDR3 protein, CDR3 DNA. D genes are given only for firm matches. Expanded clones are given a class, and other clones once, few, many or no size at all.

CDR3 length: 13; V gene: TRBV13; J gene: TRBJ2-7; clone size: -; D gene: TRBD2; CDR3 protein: CASSLTGGREQYF; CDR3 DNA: TGTGCCAGCAGCCTCACGGGGGGACGGGAGCAGTACTTC
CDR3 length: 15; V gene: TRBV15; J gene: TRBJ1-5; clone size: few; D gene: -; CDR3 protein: CATSREGGMAQPQHF; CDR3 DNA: TGTGCCACCAGCAGAGAGGGGGGAATGGCTCAGCCCCAGCATTTT
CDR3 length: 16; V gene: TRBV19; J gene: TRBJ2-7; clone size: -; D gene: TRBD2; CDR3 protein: CASSSLAGGYSYEQYF; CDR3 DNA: TGTGCCAGTAGCTCCCTAGCGGGGGGCTACTCCTACGAGCAGTACTTC
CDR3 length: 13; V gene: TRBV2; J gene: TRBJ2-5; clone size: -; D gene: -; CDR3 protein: CASNVLGGKTQYF; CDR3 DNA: TGTGCCAGCAATGTCCTCGGGGGAAAGACCCAGTACTTC
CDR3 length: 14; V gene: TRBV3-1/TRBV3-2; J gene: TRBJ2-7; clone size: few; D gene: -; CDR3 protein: CASSQELGAYEQYF; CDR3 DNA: TGTGCCAGCAGCCAAGAACTAGGCGCCTACGAGCAGTACTTC
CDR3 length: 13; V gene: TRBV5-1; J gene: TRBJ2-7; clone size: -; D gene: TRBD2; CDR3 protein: CASSLGEGREQYF; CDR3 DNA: TGCGCCAGCAGCTTGGGGGAGGGTCGCGAGCAGTACTTC
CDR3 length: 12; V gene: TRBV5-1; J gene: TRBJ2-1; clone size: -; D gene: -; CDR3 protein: CASSLIPGEQFF; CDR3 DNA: TGCGCCAGCAGCTTAATTCCCGGTGAGCAGTTCTTC
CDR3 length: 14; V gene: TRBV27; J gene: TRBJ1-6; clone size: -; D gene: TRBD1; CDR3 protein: CASSYRGVRSPLHF; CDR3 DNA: TGTGCCAGCAGTTACAGGGGGGTAAGATCACCCCTCCACTTT
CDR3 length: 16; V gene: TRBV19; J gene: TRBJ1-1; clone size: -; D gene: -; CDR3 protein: CASNNMQATMNTEAFF; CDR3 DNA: TGTGCCAGTAATAATATGCAGGCCACAATGAACACTGAAGCTTTCTTT
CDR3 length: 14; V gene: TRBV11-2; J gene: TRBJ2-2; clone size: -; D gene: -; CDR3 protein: CASSGLVDTGELFF; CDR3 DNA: TGTGCCAGCAGCGGACTGGTGGACACCGGGGAGCTGTTTTTT
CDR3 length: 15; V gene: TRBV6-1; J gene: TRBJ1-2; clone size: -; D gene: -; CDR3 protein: CASSEGIGAVYGYTF; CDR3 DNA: TGTGCCAGCAGTGAAGGGATAGGGGCCGTCTATGGCTACACCTTC
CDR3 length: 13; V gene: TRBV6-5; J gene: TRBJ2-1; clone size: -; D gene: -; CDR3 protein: CAGAQGSYNEQFF; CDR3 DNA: TGTGCCGGGGCCCAGGGCTCCTACAATGAGCAGTTCTTC
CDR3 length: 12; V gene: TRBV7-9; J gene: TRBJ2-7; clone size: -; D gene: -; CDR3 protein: CASSLETERTYF; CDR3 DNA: TGTGCCAGCAGCTTAGAGACAGAACGAACCTACTTC
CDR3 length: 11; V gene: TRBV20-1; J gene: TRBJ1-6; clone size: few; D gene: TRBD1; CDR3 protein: CSARDREALHF; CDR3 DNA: TGCAGTGCTAGGGACAGGGAGGCCCTCCACTTT
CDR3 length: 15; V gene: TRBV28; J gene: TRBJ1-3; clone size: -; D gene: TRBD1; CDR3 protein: CASKLTGGSGNTIYF; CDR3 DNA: TGTGCCAGCAAACTTACAGGGGGCTCTGGAAACACCATATATTTT
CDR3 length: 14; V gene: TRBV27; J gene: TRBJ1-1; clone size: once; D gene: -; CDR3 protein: CASNHGGAGTEAFF; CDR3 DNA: TGTGCCAGCAATCACGGGGGGGCGGGCACTGAAGCTTTCTTT
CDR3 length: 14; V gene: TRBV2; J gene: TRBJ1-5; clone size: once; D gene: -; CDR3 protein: CASSEATRNQPQHF; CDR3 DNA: TGTGCCAGCAGTGAAGCGACGAGGAATCAGCCCCAGCATTTT
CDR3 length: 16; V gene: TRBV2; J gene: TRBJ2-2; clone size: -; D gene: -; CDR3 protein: CASSEGGLSNTGELFF; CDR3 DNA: TGTGCCAGCAGTGAGGGGGGACTGTCGAACACCGGGGAGCTGTTTTTT
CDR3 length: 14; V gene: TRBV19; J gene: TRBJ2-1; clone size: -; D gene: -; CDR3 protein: CASSIQSGFWEQFF; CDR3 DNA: TGTGCCAGTAGTATTCAGTCGGGGTTTTGGGAGCAGTTCTTC
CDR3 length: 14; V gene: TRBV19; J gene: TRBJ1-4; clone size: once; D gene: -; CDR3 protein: CASSSDSRVEKLFF; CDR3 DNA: TGTGCCAGTAGTAGCGACAGCCGCGTTGAAAAACTGTTTTTT
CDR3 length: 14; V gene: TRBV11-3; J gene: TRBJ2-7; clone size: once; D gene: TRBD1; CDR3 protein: CASSLYTGDYEQYF; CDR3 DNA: TGTGCCAGCAGCTTGTATACAGGGGATTACGAGCAGTACTTC
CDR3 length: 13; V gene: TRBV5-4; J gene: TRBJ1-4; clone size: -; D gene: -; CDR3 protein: CASSLRGNEKLFF; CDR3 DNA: TGTGCCAGCAGCTTGAGGGGGAATGAAAAACTGTTTTTT
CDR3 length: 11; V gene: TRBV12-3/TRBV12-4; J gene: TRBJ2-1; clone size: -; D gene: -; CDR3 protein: CASSQGNEQFF; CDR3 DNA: TGTGCCAGCAGTCAGGGGAATGAGCAGTTCTTC
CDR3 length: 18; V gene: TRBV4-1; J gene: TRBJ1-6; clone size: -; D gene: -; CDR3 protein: CASSQAPTGSSYNSPLHF; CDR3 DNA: TGCGCCAGCAGCCAAGCCCCCACAGGGAGCTCCTATAATTCACCCCTCCACTTT
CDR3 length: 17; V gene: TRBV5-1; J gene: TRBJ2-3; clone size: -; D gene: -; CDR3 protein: CASSLETSSLGTDTQYF; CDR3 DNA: TGCGCCAGCAGCTTGGAAACTAGCTCTCTCGGTACAGATACGCAGTATTTT
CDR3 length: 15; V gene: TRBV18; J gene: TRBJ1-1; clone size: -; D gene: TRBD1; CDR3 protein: CASSPQGVGNTEAFF; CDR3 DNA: TGTGCCAGCTCACCCCAGGGGGTAGGGAACACTGAAGCTTTCTTT
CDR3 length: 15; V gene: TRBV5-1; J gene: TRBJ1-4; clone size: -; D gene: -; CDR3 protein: CASSFSHRNNEKLFF; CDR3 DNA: TGCGCCAGCAGCTTTTCCCACAGAAACAATGAAAAACTGTTTTTT
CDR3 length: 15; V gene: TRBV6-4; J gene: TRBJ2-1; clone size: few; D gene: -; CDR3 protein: CASSLGTGQHNEQFF; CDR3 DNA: TGTGCCAGCAGTCTTGGTACAGGGCAACACAATGAGCAGTTCTTC
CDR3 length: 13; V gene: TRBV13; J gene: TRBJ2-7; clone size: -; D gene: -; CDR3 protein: CASSDGVRYEQYF; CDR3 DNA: TGTGCCAGCTCGGACGGGGTAAGGTACGAGCAGTACTTC
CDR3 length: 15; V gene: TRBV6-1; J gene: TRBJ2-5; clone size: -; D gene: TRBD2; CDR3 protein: CASSEIASGQETQYF; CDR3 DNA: TGTGCCAGCAGTGAAATCGCTAGCGGACAAGAGACCCAGTACTTC
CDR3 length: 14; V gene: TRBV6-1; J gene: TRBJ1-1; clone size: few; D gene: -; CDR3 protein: CASSEQAGRAEAFF; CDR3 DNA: TGTGCCAGCAGTGAGCAGGCAGGGCGTGCTGAAGCTTTCTTT
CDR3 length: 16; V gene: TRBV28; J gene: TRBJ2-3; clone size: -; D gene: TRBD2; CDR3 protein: CASIPRGLAGSDTQYF; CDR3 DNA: TGTGCCAGCATTCCCAGGGGACTAGCGGGGTCAGATACGCAGTATTTT
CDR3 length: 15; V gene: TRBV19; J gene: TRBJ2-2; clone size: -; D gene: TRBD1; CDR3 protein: CASSHANRGPGELFF; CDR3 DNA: TGTGCCAGTAGTCACGCTAACAGGGGCCCCGGGGAGCTGTTTTTT
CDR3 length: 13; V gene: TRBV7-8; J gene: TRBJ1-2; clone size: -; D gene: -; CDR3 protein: CASSSGTNYGYTF; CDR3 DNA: TGTGCCAGCAGCTCAGGTACCAACTATGGCTACACCTTC
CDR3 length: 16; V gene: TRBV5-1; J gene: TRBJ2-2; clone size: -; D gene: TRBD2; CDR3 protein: CASSLLAGSNTGELFF; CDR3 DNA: TGCGCCAGCAGCTTGTTAGCGGGGTCCAACACCGGGGAGCTGTTTTTT
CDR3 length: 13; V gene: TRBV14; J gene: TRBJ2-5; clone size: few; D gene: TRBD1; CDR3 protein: CASRGQSQETQYF; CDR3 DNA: TGTGCCAGCAGGGGACAGTCGCAAGAGACCCAGTACTTC
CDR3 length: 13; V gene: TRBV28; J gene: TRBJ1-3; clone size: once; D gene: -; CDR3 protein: CASSSGTGNTIYF; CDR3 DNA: TGTGCCAGCAGTTCGGGGACTGGAAACACCATATATTTT
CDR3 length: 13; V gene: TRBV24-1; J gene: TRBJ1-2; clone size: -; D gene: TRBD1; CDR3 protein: CATRKDRNYGYTF; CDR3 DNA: TGTGCCACCAGGAAGGACAGGAACTATGGCTACACCTTC
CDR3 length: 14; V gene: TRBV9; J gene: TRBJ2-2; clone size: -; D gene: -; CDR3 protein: CASSVVPGTGELFF; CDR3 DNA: TGTGCCAGCAGCGTAGTCCCGGGCACCGGGGAGCTGTTTTTT
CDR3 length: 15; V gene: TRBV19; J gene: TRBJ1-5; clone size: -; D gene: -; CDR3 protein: CASSTYTGSNQPQHF; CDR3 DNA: TGTGCCAGTAGTACCTACACGGGTAGCAATCAGCCCCAGCATTTT
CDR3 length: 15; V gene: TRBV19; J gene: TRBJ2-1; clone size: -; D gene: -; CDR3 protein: CASSRRGGSYNEQFF; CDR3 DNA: TGTGCCAGTAGTAGGAGGGGAGGCTCCTACAATGAGCAGTTCTTC
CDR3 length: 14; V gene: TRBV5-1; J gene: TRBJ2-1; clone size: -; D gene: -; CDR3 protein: CASSQGGGYNEQFF; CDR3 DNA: TGCGCCAGCAGCCAAGGGGGAGGGTACAATGAGCAGTTCTTC
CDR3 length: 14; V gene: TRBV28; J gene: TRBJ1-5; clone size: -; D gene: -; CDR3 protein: CASSLVVSNQPQHF; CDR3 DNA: TGTGCCAGCAGTTTAGTCGTTAGCAATCAGCCCCAGCATTTT
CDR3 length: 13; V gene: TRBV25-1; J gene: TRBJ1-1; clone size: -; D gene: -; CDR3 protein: CASSERGGSEAFF; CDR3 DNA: TGTGCCAGCAGTGAAAGGGGGGGAAGTGAAGCTTTCTTT
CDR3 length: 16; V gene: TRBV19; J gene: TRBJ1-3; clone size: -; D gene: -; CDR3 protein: CATRLGQPPSGNTIYF; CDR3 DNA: TGTGCCACCCGCTTGGGGCAGCCGCCCTCTGGAAACACCATATATTTT
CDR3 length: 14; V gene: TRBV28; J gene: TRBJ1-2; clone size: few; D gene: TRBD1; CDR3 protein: CASRMTGLSYGYTF; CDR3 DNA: TGTGCCAGCAGGATGACAGGGCTGAGCTATGGCTACACCTTC
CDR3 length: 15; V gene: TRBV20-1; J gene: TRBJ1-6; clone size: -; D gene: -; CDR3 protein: CSASSGSSYNSPLHF; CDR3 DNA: TGCAGTGCTAGTTCGGGGAGCTCCTATAATTCACCCCTCCACTTT
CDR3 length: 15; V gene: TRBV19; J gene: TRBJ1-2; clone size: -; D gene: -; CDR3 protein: CASSIATVFNYGYTF; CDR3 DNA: TGTGCCAGTAGTATTGCCACAGTATTTAACTATGGCTACACCTTC
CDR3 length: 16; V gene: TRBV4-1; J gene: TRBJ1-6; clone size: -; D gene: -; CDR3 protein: CASRRAMSSYNSPLHF; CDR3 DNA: TGCGCCAGCAGGAGGGCCATGAGCTCCTATAATTCACCCCTCCACTTT
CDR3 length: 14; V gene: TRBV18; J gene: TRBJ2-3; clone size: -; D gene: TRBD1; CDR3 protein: CASSPPGGADTQYF; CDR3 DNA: TGTGCCAGCTCACCTCCAGGGGGAGCAGATACGCAGTATTTT
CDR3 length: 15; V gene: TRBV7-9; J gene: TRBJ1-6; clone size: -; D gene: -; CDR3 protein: CASSGNGEPTSPLHF; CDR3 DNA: TGTGCCAGCAGCGGAAACGGGGAACCAACCTCACCCCTCCACTTT
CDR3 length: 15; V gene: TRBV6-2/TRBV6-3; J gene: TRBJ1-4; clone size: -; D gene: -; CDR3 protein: CASSYRGSTNEKLFF; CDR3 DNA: TGTGCCAGCAGTTATAGGGGTTCGACTAATGAAAAACTGTTTTTT